This TCR beta chain originates from a study of T cell repertoires in cytomegalovirus infection. This clonotype was detected many times. Antigen unknown. From germline, CDR1 is SGHTA and CDR2 FQGNSA. The V gene lost 2 bases and the J gene lost 2 bases, with 10 bases spanning the gap. The CDR3 runs to 15 residues. From the reads, TCRdb called clonotypes with MiXCR, one entry per CDR3 protein. The sample comprises roughly 350,000 distinct CDR3 sequences, about 32% of which are singletons, and approximately 12% rests with the top ten. V usage is TRBV7-2 and J usage is TRBJ1-5, with D possibly TRBD1 on 5 matching bases. Sequencing used cultured PBMCs, obtained from culture after CMV antigen stimulation. The TCR originated in a human donor in good health (CMV status not recorded). Some clones in this sample may be carry-over from other donors' samples. The CDR3 bases are TGTGCCAGCAGCTTACGGGGGACGGGCAATCAGCCCCAGCATTTT. It encodes CASSLRGTGNQPQHF.